Included here is one TCR beta chain sequence, with context. The sample comes from a study of shared clonotypes between healthy human individuals. Germline assignment: CDR1 SGDLS and CDR2 YYNGEE. V lost 2 bases to trimming and J lost 4 bases; unmatched junction nucleotides: 7. The CDR3 extends over 15 amino acids. Assay runs were performed at deep level. The assay was immunoSEQ multiplex PCR, and TCRdb's table has in-frame clones only and misses some. Among millions of clones, about 92% were seen once, and the ten largest hold about 1.5%. CD45RO-negative, CCR7-selected cells formed the naive CD8 fraction, which excluded terminally differentiated effector memory CD45RA+ cells.

The specimen was naive CD8+ T cells from PBMCs. This sequence joins TRBV9 and TRBJ2-7, with 9 bases lining up with TRBD2. The receptor was isolated from a man aged 18 to 30 in good health. Some clones in this sample may be carry-over from other donors' samples. CDR3 sequence reads: CASSVAGGPGYEQYF. CDR3 sequence (DNA): TGTGCCAGCAGCGTTGCGGGAGGGCCGGGTTACGAGCAGTACTTC. The full variable domain, with the rest looked up from reference TRBV9 and TRBJ2-7, is DSGVTQTPKHLITATGQRVTLRCSPRSGDLSVYWYQQSLDQGLQFLIQYYNGEERAKGNILERFSAQQFPDLHSELNLSSLELGDSALYFCASSVAGGPGYEQYFGPGTRLTVT.